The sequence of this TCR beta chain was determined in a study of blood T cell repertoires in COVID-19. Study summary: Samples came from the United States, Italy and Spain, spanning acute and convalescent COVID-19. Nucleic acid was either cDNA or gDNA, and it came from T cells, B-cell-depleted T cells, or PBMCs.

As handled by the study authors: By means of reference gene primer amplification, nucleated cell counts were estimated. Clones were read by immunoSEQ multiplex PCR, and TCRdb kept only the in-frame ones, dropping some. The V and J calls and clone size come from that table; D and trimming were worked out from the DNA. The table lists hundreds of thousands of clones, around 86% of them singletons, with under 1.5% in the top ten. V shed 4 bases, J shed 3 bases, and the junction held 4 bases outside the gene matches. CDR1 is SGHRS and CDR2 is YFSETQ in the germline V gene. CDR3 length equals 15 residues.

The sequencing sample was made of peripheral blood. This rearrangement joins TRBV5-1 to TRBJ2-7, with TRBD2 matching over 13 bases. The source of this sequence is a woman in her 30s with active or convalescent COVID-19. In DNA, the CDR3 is TGCGCCAGCAGCGTAACTAGCGGGAGGGTCTACGAGCAGTACTTC. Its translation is CASSVTSGRVYEQYF. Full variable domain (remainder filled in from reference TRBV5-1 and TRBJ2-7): KAGVTQTPRYLIKTRGQQVTLSCSPISGHRSVSWYQQTPGQGLQFLFEYFSETQRNKGNFPGRFSGRQFSNSRSEMNVSTLELGDSALYLCASSVTSGRVYEQYFGPGTRLTVT.